This is a list of T cell receptor beta chains from one sample in a study of T cell responses to AZD1222 COVID-19 vaccine. The method was immunoSEQ multiplex PCR; TCRdb's version includes in-frame clones alone and lacks a portion of them. The sample has some 180,000 clones, around 90% seen once. Sequencing was performed on peripheral blood, taken 28 days after the second dose of the MenACWY control vaccine. These receptors were taken from an adult who received the MenACWY meningococcal vaccine as a control. Both conserved end residues are part of each CDR3. Fields, in order: CDR3 protein, CDR3 DNA, clone size, J gene, D gene, V gene. D genes are given only for firm matches. Only part of the rows carry a size: once, few, many, or a class if the clone is expanded.

CASSPLGLAGPSEQYF TGTGCCAGCAGTCCTCTGGGGCTAGCGGGACCCTCCGAGCAGTACTTC once TRBJ2-7 TRBD2 TRBV28
CASSLEGGPNTEAFF TGTGCCAGTAGTTTAGAAGGGGGCCCGAACACTGAAGCTTTCTTT . TRBJ1-1 TRBD1 TRBV19
CASTGGGNSPLHF TGTGCCAGCACAGGAGGGGGTAATTCACCCCTCCACTTT . TRBJ1-6 . TRBV27
CSAFFTGELFF TGCAGTGCCTTTTTCACCGGGGAGCTGTTTTTT . TRBJ2-2 . TRBV20-1
CASSPPGQGSSPLHF TGTGCCAGCAGCCCTCCGGGACAGGGGAGTTCGCCCCTCCACTTT . TRBJ1-6 TRBD1 TRBV9
CATSDTRTGLSNQPQHF TGTGCCACCAGTGATACCAGGACAGGGCTTAGCAATCAGCCCCAGCATTTT . TRBJ1-5 TRBD1 TRBV24-1
CASRTGPLNTEAFF TGCGCCAGCAGAACCGGACCATTGAACACTGAAGCTTTCTTT . TRBJ1-1 . TRBV4-1
CASSRSLGEGYTF TGTGCCAGCAGCCGAAGTTTGGGGGAGGGCTACACCTTC . TRBJ1-2 . TRBV7-8
CASSEGRFTEAFF TGTGCCAGTAGTGAAGGCAGATTCACTGAAGCTTTCTTT . TRBJ1-1 . TRBV19
CASSWLNMVPLYGYTF TGTGCCAGCAGCTGGCTAAACATGGTTCCCCTCTATGGCTACACCTTC . TRBJ1-2 . TRBV7-2
CASGREKLFF TGTGCCAGCGGGAGGGAAAAACTGTTTTTT . TRBJ1-4 . TRBV28
CAWRDTGWNSPLHF TGTGCCTGGAGAGACACAGGGTGGAATTCACCCCTCCACTTT once TRBJ1-6 . TRBV30
CASWSRTARSYEQYF TGTGCCAGCTGGTCACGGACAGCCCGATCCTACGAGCAGTACTTC . TRBJ2-7 . TRBV6-6
CASSGRALGSQETQYF TGTGCCAGTAGTGGCCGGGCCCTTGGTTCCCAAGAGACCCAGTACTTC . TRBJ2-5 . TRBV19
CASSIGQGINYGYTF TGTGCCAGCAGCATTGGGCAGGGAATTAACTATGGCTACACCTTC . TRBJ1-2 . TRBV28
CASSLGGMGEKLFF TGCGCCAGCAGCTTAGGAGGGATGGGTGAAAAACTGTTTTTT once TRBJ1-4 . TRBV5-1
CASSYGPGNEQYF TGTGCCAGCAGCTACGGGCCCGGCAACGAGCAGTACTTC . TRBJ2-7 . TRBV7-6
CASSYAGSGSNEQFF TGTGCCAGCAGTTACGCAGGTTCAGGGAGCAATGAGCAGTTCTTC . TRBJ2-1 . TRBV6-2/TRBV6-3
CASSLRGGGETQYF TGTGCCAGCAGTTTGCGGGGGGGAGGAGAGACCCAGTACTTC . TRBJ2-5 TRBD2 TRBV28
CSAGGDADTQYF TGCAGTGCTGGTGGTGATGCAGATACGCAGTATTTT . TRBJ2-3 . TRBV20-1